Listed below are T cell receptor beta chains from one sample, sequenced in a study of OX40 agonist ivuxolimab in advanced cancers. Sequenced by immunoSEQ multiplex PCR; TCRdb stores in-frame clones only, minus some. The sample contains about 64,000 clones, roughly 84% of which appear only once. This specimen was CD4+ or CD8+ T cells sorted from blood, taken in a trial of the OX40 agonist ivuxolimab. Receptor source: an adult with an advanced solid tumor such as melanoma, head and neck, liver or kidney cancer. Each CDR3 is given with its conserved first and last residue. A D gene is named only where the DNA matches it firmly. A clone size is listed for some rows: how often the clone was seen (once, few, many), or a class if it is expanded.

TRBJ2-7 | TRBV7-9 | TRBD2 | - | CASSASGGRTVEQYF | TGTGCCAGCAGTGCCTCCGGCGGGAGAACGGTCGAGCAGTACTTC
TRBJ2-3 | TRBV9 | TRBD2 | - | CASSVEPGTSGRTDTQYF | TGTGCCAGCAGCGTAGAGCCCGGGACTAGCGGGAGAACAGATACGCAGTATTTT
TRBJ2-1 | TRBV7-8 | - | - | CASSLGGIVSEQFF | TGTGCCAGCAGCTTAGGGGGAATTGTCTCTGAGCAGTTCTTC
TRBJ1-1 | TRBV19 | TRBD1 | - | CASSGPPGQGRMNTEAFF | TGTGCCAGTAGTGGACCACCGGGACAGGGGCGCATGAACACTGAAGCTTTCTTT
TRBJ1-1 | TRBV19 | - | once | CASSIDPGIRSTEAFF | TGTGCCAGTAGTATAGATCCCGGAATCCGAAGCACTGAAGCTTTCTTT
TRBJ2-5 | TRBV29-1 | - | once | CSGFGRLETQYF | TGCAGCGGGTTCGGGAGATTGGAGACCCAGTACTTC
TRBJ1-4 | TRBV6-5 | TRBD1 | few | CASSRTGGLLFF | TGTGCCAGCAGTAGAACAGGGGGCTTGCTGTTTTTT
TRBJ1-5 | TRBV28 | - | - | CASSLQSRMQPQHF | TGTGCCAGCAGTTTGCAGTCGAGGATGCAGCCCCAGCATTTT
TRBJ2-5 | TRBV2 | TRBD1 | - | CASSPRTGPETQYF | TGTGCCAGCAGCCCACGGACAGGGCCAGAGACCCAGTACTTC
TRBJ2-7 | TRBV2 | - | - | CASNGVGSYEQYF | TGTGCCAGCAACGGAGTCGGTTCCTACGAGCAGTACTTC
TRBJ1-4 | TRBV28 | - | - | CASRSLATNEKLFF | TGTGCCAGCAGGTCATTGGCAACTAATGAAAAACTGTTTTTT
TRBJ2-3 | TRBV5-1 | TRBD1 | - | CASSFPLRQGFTTDTQYF | TGCGCCAGCAGCTTCCCGCTTCGACAGGGCTTCACCACAGATACGCAGTATTTT
TRBJ2-7 | TRBV29-1 | TRBD1 | - | CSVRSGGTYEQYF | TGCAGCGTTCGGTCAGGGGGCACCTACGAGCAGTACTTC
TRBJ2-3 | TRBV19 | TRBD2 | - | CASSRAGRAIDTQYF | TGTGCCAGTAGCCGGGCCGGGAGGGCCATAGATACGCAGTATTTT
TRBJ2-2 | TRBV18 | - | - | CASSPTQDTGELFF | TGTGCCAGCTCACCAACCCAGGACACCGGGGAGCTGTTTTTT
TRBJ2-7 | TRBV5-5 | - | few | CASTERTGFTYEQYF | TGTGCCAGCACCGAAAGAACAGGGTTCACCTACGAGCAGTACTTC
TRBJ1-6 | TRBV5-1 | TRBD1 | medium-sized | CASSLALGTGNNSPLHF | TGCGCCAGCAGCTTGGCGTTGGGGACAGGGAATAATTCACCCCTCCACTTT